This TCR beta chain stems from a study of T cell repertoires in cytomegalovirus infection. Study-wide background: Well-studied HLA-B-restricted CMV epitopes were used in the study alongside recently identified HLA-C-restricted ones. The public TCR beta signatures pointed to both CMV infection and matching HLA type. General study points: CMV carriers having the relevant HLA were flagged by cumulative public TCR beta family frequency. It was HLA-C-restricted CMV-specific TCR beta clonotypes that dominated the response ex vivo.

One entry per CDR3 protein results from TCRdb running MiXCR on the reads. The profile shows approximately 470,000 distinct CDR3 sequences, about two fifths of them singletons. This clonotype has only a few counts. Its antigen is unidentified. This CDR3 is 16 amino acids long. V shed 6 bases, J shed 7 bases, and the junction held 9 bases outside the gene matches. Germline V gene sequence: CDR1 MNHEY, CDR2 SVGAGI. The sample here was cultured PBMCs, taken from culture after CMV antigen stimulation. The chain joins TRBV6-5 to TRBJ1-6, with 10 bases that match TRBD1. The clonotype comes from a human donor in good health (CMV status not recorded). Some clones in this sample may be carry-over from other donors' samples. CDR3 bases: TGTGCCAGCAGGGGACGGGACAGGGGAGGAAATTCACCCCTCCACTTT. Translated: CASRGRDRGGNSPLHF.